This record covers a single T cell receptor beta chain. What it binds is not known. Germline V gives CDR1 ENHRY, CDR2 SYGVKD. Trimming took 0 bases from V and 4 from J, leaving 10 bases between them. The CDR3 totals 14 residues. The entry originates in a study of spatial heterogeneity in lung cancer. Study-level findings and limits: One measure, the expanded intratumoral alpha and beta TCR count, tracked tumor mutation counts.

Noted time point: sample taken at primary tumor resection. The input material, whole RNA from tumor, nontumor lung or frozen PBMC, was sequenced unsorted. Unique molecular identifiers, one per molecule, were present on every TCR cDNA molecule. TCRdb reanalysed the 5' RACE reads using MiXCR and keeps one entry per CDR3 protein. The sample holds over 10,000 distinct CDR3 sequences, about 5% seen once. The chain has TRBV10-3 and TRBJ2-7; weak D call: TRBD1 (5 bases). The source material was lung tumor tissue, sampled at surgery. This clonotype originated in a male donor with early-stage non-small cell lung cancer. CDR3 protein: CAISESQGRYEQYF. The CDR3 nucleotides read TGTGCCATCAGTGAGTCGCAGGGAAGGTACGAGCAGTACTTC.